The 10 T cell receptor beta chains listed next were all sequenced from one sample in a study of regulatory T cells in long-lasting Graves disease. Arm-PCR with iRepertoire HTBI primers amplified the CDR3 regions for these TCR beta libraries. Each CDR3 protein is one row after TCRdb ran MiXCR on the multiplex PCR reads. The sample has 400,000 to 550,000 distinct CDR3 sequences; about 15% are singletons. Regarding time point: newly diagnosed GD, antithyroid drugs for less than 3 months. PBMC-extracted RNA yielded the TCR library. These data are also associated with another study on T cells in Graves' hyperthyroidism and ophthalmopathy.

The sequencing here drew on peripheral blood mononuclear cells (PBMCs), taken at new diagnosis, from a patient treated with antithyroid drugs. These receptors were taken from a woman younger than 35 with Graves disease.

This clonotype was recorded at least ten times. This chain uses TRBV28 with TRBJ2-1; D is ambiguous. The CDR3 runs 13 residues. Deletions cut 4 bases from V and 2 bases from J, with 6 bases between. The germline V gene encodes CDR1 MDHEN and CDR2 SYDVKM. This CDR3 reads CASSSPAYNEQFF. The CDR3 DNA follows: TGTGCCAGCAGTTCCCCGGCCTACAATGAGCAGTTCTTC.

This chain uses TRBV14 with TRBJ2-5; 7 positions match TRBD1. The germline CDR1 and CDR2 sequences are SGHDN and FVKESK. V lost 1 base to trimming and J lost 2 bases; unmatched junction nucleotides: 7. This CDR3 has 16 amino acids. The DNA for the CDR3 is TGTGCCAGCAGCCAAGTTGGGGGACAGAGTCAAGAGACCCAGTACTTC. It codes for CASSQVGGQSQETQYF.

The V gene is TRBV4-1, the J gene TRBJ2-7, with TRBD1 matching 10 bases. The CDR3 is 17 amino acids. Trimming cost V 1 base and J 9 bases; bases outside gene matches: 15. Germline CDR1 MGHRA, CDR2 YSYEKL. This CDR3 reads CASSQGSKDRGIRGQYF. As DNA, the CDR3 is TGCGCCAGCAGCCAAGGATCCAAGGACAGGGGGATCAGGGGGCAGTACTTC.

This clonotype has at least ten counts. This chain connects TRBV25-1 to TRBJ1-5; maybe TRBD1 (5 bases). Trimming took 2 bases from V and 6 from J, leaving 23 bases between them. Per germline, CDR1 MGHDK and CDR2 SYGVNS. The CDR3 runs to 18 residues. The CDR3 protein is CASSEKTVDSACGQPQHF. CDR3 nucleotides: TGTGCCAGCAGTGAAAAGACAGTAGATTCAGCCTGTGGTCAGCCCCAGCATTTT.

This clonotype was found a few times. V gene TRBV20-1 combines with J gene TRBJ2-3; D tentatively reads TRBD1 or TRBD2 (5 bases each). The germline V gene encodes CDR1 DFQATT and CDR2 SNEGSKA (reference sequence). Trimming removed 4 bases at V and 9 bases at J, with 14 bases between. This CDR3 comprises 12 residues. The CDR3: CSANFPGPTQYF. The CDR3 DNA reads TGCAGTGCTAATTTCCCGGGACCGACGCAGTATTTT.

The chain is built from TRBV3-1 and TRBJ2-1; D is unresolved. Trimming pared 0 bases from V and 7 bases from J, leaving 19 bases between. The CDR3 contains 17 residues. Germline lookup yields CDR1 LGHDT and CDR2 YNNKEL (reference sequence). CDR3 amino acids: CASSQDWADSAPNEQFF. The CDR3 DNA sequence: TGTGCCAGCAGCCAAGATTGGGCCGACTCGGCCCCTAATGAGCAGTTCTTC.

The V call is TRBV28, the J call TRBJ1-1; 8 bases map to TRBD1. This CDR3 spans 15 amino acids. The junction had 8 bases not matched to a gene; V was cut back by 7 bases and J by 1 base. CDR1 and CDR2 (germline): MDHEN, SYDVKM. Here the CDR3 reads CASTRLQGANTEAFF. Here the CDR3 DNA reads TGTGCCAGCACTAGACTTCAGGGGGCGAACACTGAAGCTTTCTTT. The whole variable domain, remainder taken from reference TRBV28 and TRBJ1-1, is DVKVTQSSRYLVKRTGEKVFLECVQDMDHENMFWYRQDPGLGLRLIYFSYDVKMKEKGDIPEGYSVSREKKERFSLILESASTNQTSMYLCASTRLQGANTEAFFGQGTRLTVV.

The J gene is TRBJ2-3, the V gene TRBV6-2 or TRBV6-3, with a tentative D call TRBD2 (5 bases). CDR1 MNHEY and CDR2 SVGEGT come from the germline V gene. The germline V and J ends were trimmed by 5 bases and 5 bases, with 14 bases remaining between them. The CDR3 loop spans 14 amino acids. The CDR3: CASSEPLALDTQYF. CDR3 bases: TGTGCCAGCAGTGAACCCCTAGCCTTAGATACGCAGTATTTT.

The DNA of the CDR3 is TGTGCCAGCAAGGGTAGCGGAGCATACAATGAGCAGTTCTTC. Translation: CASKGSGAYNEQFF. The rearrangement joins TRBV2 to TRBJ2-1, with D maybe TRBD2 (6 bases). CDR3 length: 14 amino acids. The V and J ends lost 7 bases and 4 bases respectively, with 14 bases between them. Germline loops: CDR1 SNHLY, CDR2 FYNNEI.

In this sample, this clonotype turned up once. The chain couples TRBV19 to TRBJ2-1; 15 bases fit TRBD2. Germline CDR1 is LNHDA and CDR2 is SQIVND (reference sequence). The CDR3 is made up of 16 amino acids. V shed 6 bases and J 6 bases; nucleotides not matched to a gene: 6. The CDR3 nucleotides are TGTGCCAGTAGAGTGCCGGGACTAGCGGGAGGCAATGAGCAGTTCTTC. Protein: CASRVPGLAGGNEQFF. Combining the CDR3 with reference TRBV19 and TRBJ2-1 gives the whole variable domain DGGITQSPKYLFRKEGQNVTLSCEQNLNHDAMYWYRQDPGQGLRLIYYSQIVNDFQKGDIAEGYSVSREKKESFPLTVTSAQKNPTAFYLCASRVPGLAGGNEQFFGPGTRLTVL.